Listed here are 7 T cell receptor beta chains from one sample, sequenced in a study of PD-L1 blockade in urothelial cancer. The method was immunoSEQ multiplex PCR; TCRdb's version includes in-frame clones alone and lacks a portion of them. This table has 71,000 or so clones, 70% to 90% appearing once. The sample here was PBMCs, taken around atezolizumab (anti-PD-L1) treatment. These receptors came from a man in his sixties with urothelial cancer.

This rearrangement joins TRBV4-3 to TRBJ2-1; TRBD1 matches 12 bases. V trimming: 4 bases; J trimming: 10 bases; junction bases outside the gene matches: 11. Germline CDR1 reads LGHNA; CDR2 reads YSLEER. This CDR3 contains 16 residues. The CDR3 loop is CASSRGGTGGAGEQFF. The CDR3 region has the DNA TGCGCCAGCAGCCGAGGGGGGACAGGGGGCGCGGGGGAGCAGTTCTTC.

The table lists this clone with a few counts. The chain links TRBV19 to TRBJ1-2; 10 bases fit TRBD1. This CDR3 contains 15 residues. Germline CDR1 is LNHDA and CDR2 is SQIVND (reference sequence). Germline trimming cut 3 bases from V and 6 bases from J; bases unmatched to any gene: 7. The CDR3 DNA is TGTGCCAGTAGTATGTATTCGGGACAGGGGAATGGCTACACCTTC. It yields the protein CASSMYSGQGNGYTF. Complete variable domain (other parts from reference TRBV19 and TRBJ1-2): DGGITQSPKYLFRKEGQNVTLSCEQNLNHDAMYWYRQDPGQGLRLIYYSQIVNDFQKGDIAEGYSVSREKKESFPLTVTSAQKNPTAFYLCASSMYSGQGNGYTFGSGTRLTVV.

The chain joins TRBV29-1 to TRBJ1-2; D may be TRBD1 (6 bases). The length of the CDR3 is 14 residues. Trimming removed 4 bases at V and 2 bases at J, with 14 bases between. The germline V gene encodes CDR1 SQVTM and CDR2 ANQGSEA. The CDR3 coding sequence is TGCAGCGTTGCGCGACAGGATCAAAACTATGGCTACACCTTC. Amino acids: CSVARQDQNYGYTF.

The CDR3 sequence: CASSYASGGVYEQYF. Written as DNA, the CDR3 is TGTGCCAGCAGTTACGCTAGCGGGGGGGTATACGAGCAGTACTTC. The rearrangement joins TRBV6-5 to TRBJ2-7; 12 bases agree with TRBD2. V dropped 2 bases and J dropped 4; count of bases not matched to a gene: 3. Germline CDR1 reads MNHEY; CDR2 reads SVGAGI. CDR3 length equals 15 residues.

The gene calls are TRBV5-1 and TRBJ2-2; D might be TRBD1 (6 bases). Deletions cut 6 bases from V and 5 bases from J, with 14 bases between. CDR3 length: 14 amino acids. From germline, CDR1 is SGHRS and CDR2 YFSETQ. The CDR3 region is CASNSGVGTGELFF. In DNA form, the CDR3 reads TGCGCCAGCAATTCAGGGGTCGGAACCGGGGAGCTGTTTTTT.

V gene TRBV2 combines with J gene TRBJ2-1; 15 bases agree with TRBD2. Germline CDR1 SNHLY, CDR2 FYNNEI. J was trimmed by 6 bases and V by 2 bases; bases with no gene match: 11. The CDR3 has 19 amino acids. CDR3 residues: CASSETGTSGRPIINEQFF. The CDR3 nucleotides are TGTGCCAGCAGTGAAACCGGGACTAGCGGGAGGCCGATCATCAATGAGCAGTTCTTC.

The genes are TRBV2 and TRBJ1-2, with 8 nucleotides matching TRBD1. CDR1 and CDR2 from the germline V gene are SNHLY and FYNNEI. The V gene end was trimmed by 6 bases and the J gene end by 7 bases; junction bases not matched to a gene: 13. This CDR3 spans 15 amino acids. The CDR3 region has the DNA TGTGCCAGCAGAATGATAGGGCAGGGGGCGGTTGGCTACACCTTC. Translated, it gives CASRMIGQGAVGYTF.